The entry below gives a single TCR beta chain sequence along with its context. Its matching antigen is unknown. This CDR3 spans 14 amino acids. J gave up 7 bases and V 4 bases, and 9 bases lay outside the gene matches. The germline gives CDR1 SEHNR, CDR2 FQNEAQ (reference sequence). These data belong to a study of PD-L1 blockade in urothelial cancer. Study in general: Atezolizumab, begun by patients in about 2014, was given at 1,200 mg intravenously every 3 weeks. The study's findings and limits: Lower pretreatment blood TCR clonality, under the median, predicted better survival, researchers reported.

This sample's time point: peripheral blood 6 weeks after treatment start. All patients carried locally advanced or metastatic urothelial carcinoma. Anywhere from 1 to 8 samples came from each patient, spanning pretreatment and on-treatment. Produced via immunoSEQ multiplex PCR; TCRdb's table is partial and in-frame only. The sample yields under 40,000 clones, about nine tenths seen once. The sequencing here drew on PBMCs, taken around atezolizumab (anti-PD-L1) treatment. The TCR comes from an elderly man with urothelial cancer. The chain joins TRBV7-9 to TRBJ1-1, with 7 bases fitting TRBD1. The chain's CDR3 is CASSWDSRPLEAFF. In DNA form, the CDR3 reads TGTGCCAGCAGCTGGGACAGCCGGCCTCTTGAAGCTTTCTTT.